The sequence of this TCR beta chain was determined in a study of PD-1 blockade in classical Hodgkin lymphoma. Study findings and constraints: Newly diagnosed patients reportedly had lower baseline TCR diversity than healthy donors. While CD8+ TCR diversity did not rise significantly by C4D1, CD4+ TCR diversity did.

This CDR3 has 13 amino acids. Germline CDR1 KGHSH, CDR2 LQKENI. Trimming pared 2 bases from V and 5 bases from J, leaving 7 bases between. As for time point: cycle 4 day 1 (C4D1), after six to seven weeks of nivolumab. Each patient relapsed following autologous stem cell transplantation, and prior brentuximab vedotin exposure differed. Of note for this clone: The antigen is undetermined. Additional DNA sequences in this sample encode the identical CDR3.

Some clones are missing from TCRdb's copy, which holds only in-frame ones; the method was immunoSEQ multiplex PCR. The repertoire holds about 93,000 clones, with around 80% as singletons. This specimen consisted of peripheral blood mononuclear cells (PBMCs), obtained before the fourth cycle of nivolumab. The V and J genes are TRBV18 and TRBJ1-5, with TRBD1 as a possible D gene (5 bases). This TCR came from a human donor with classical Hodgkin lymphoma. The CDR3 reads CASSPGGDQPQHF. In DNA form, the CDR3 reads TGTGCCAGCTCACCAGGGGGGGATCAGCCCCAGCATTTT.